The 16 T cell receptor beta chains below all came from one sample that was sequenced in a study of follicular helper T cells after annual influenza vaccination. Time point noted: 2014-2015 season, pre-vaccination. TCRdb keeps only in-frame clones here, not all; method: immunoSEQ multiplex PCR. Here the sample spans about 13,000 clones, around four fifths being singletons. The source material was CXCR5- memory CD4+ T cells sorted from blood, sampled on the day of influenza vaccination. The source is an adult who received the influenza vaccine.

The CDR3 coding sequence is TGTGCCATCAGTTCGCTAGGGGGGACCCAGTACTTC. Translation: CAISSLGGTQYF. The chain couples TRBV10-3 to TRBJ2-5; the D gene is possibly TRBD1 (6 bases). Germline V lookup: CDR1 ENHRY, CDR2 SYGVKD. The CDR3 runs 12 residues. V was cut by 5 bases and J by 7 bases, with 11 bases left in between.

The gene calls are TRBV7-3 and TRBJ2-5, with 8 bases matching TRBD2. Losses at the gene ends were 2 bases for V and 3 bases for J; bases not matched to a gene: 5. This CDR3 is 15 amino acids long. Germline lookup yields CDR1 SGHTA and CDR2 FQGTGA. CDR3 DNA: TGTGCCAGCAGCTTAGCGGGGGGTAGTAAAGAGACCCAGTACTTC. Residues: CASSLAGGSKETQYF.

This clone was counted once. The rearrangement joins TRBV2 to TRBJ2-5; D tentatively fits TRBD1 or TRBD2 (7 bases each). The CDR3 runs 14 residues. The germline CDR1 and CDR2 sequences are SNHLY and FYNNEI. The germline V and J ends were trimmed by 8 bases and 4 bases, with 17 bases remaining between them. The CDR3 sequence is CASGEGAVGETQYF. For the CDR3, the DNA is TGTGCCAGCGGGGAGGGGGCGGTTGGAGAGACCCAGTACTTC.

The chain employs TRBV6-5 and TRBJ1-6, with 10 bases lining up with TRBD1. The CDR3 runs 13 residues. Losses at the gene ends were 5 bases for V and 8 bases for J; bases not matched to a gene: 0. Germline CDR1 MNHEY, CDR2 SVGAGI. CDR3 DNA sequence: TGTGCCAGCAGTGGACAGGGGGATTCACCCCTCCACTTT. Amino acid sequence: CASSGQGDSPLHF.

V gene TRBV5-4 combines with J gene TRBJ2-1; TRBD2 is a possible D gene (6 bases). V was pared by 7 bases and J by 4 bases, with 18 bases between. From germline, CDR1 is SGHNT and CDR2 YYREEE (reference sequence). The CDR3 covers 15 residues. The CDR3 loop is CASGGDPNSYNEQFF. CDR3 nucleotide sequence: TGTGCCAGCGGCGGGGATCCCAACTCGTACAATGAGCAGTTCTTC.

The CDR3 nucleotides are TGTGCCAGCAGCCCCACAGACCTTACTAATGAAAAACTGTTTTTT. Translating it yields CASSPTDLTNEKLFF. The chain joins TRBV5-5 to TRBJ1-4; D uncertain. Trimming stripped 4 bases from V and 2 bases from J, with 12 bases between. CDR3 length equals 15 residues. Germline V gene lookup returns CDR1 SGHKS and CDR2 YYEKEE (reference sequence).

The CDR3 protein is CASSRSQGETQYF. CDR3 DNA: TGTGCCAGTAGTAGGTCGCAGGGAGAGACCCAGTACTTC. This chain links TRBV19 with TRBJ2-5, with TRBD1 as a possible D gene (5 bases). The CDR3 spans 13 residues. In germline, CDR1 is LNHDA, CDR2 SQIVND (reference sequence). V lost 4 bases to trimming and J lost 4 bases, with 10 bases between them. The complete variable domain, with remaining parts taken from reference TRBV19 and TRBJ2-5, reads DGGITQSPKYLFRKEGQNVTLSCEQNLNHDAMYWYRQDPGQGLRLIYYSQIVNDFQKGDIAEGYSVSREKKESFPLTVTSAQKNPTAFYLCASSRSQGETQYFGPGTRLLVL.

V usage is TRBV19 and J usage is TRBJ2-2; possible D gene TRBD1, 5 bases. Deletions cut 4 bases from V and 0 bases from J, with 15 bases between. Germline assignment: CDR1 LNHDA and CDR2 SQIVND (reference sequence). This CDR3 has 17 residues. CDR3 DNA: TGTGCCAGTAGTAACCCCCTCGGACATACGAACACCGGGGAGCTGTTTTTT. Translation gives CASSNPLGHTNTGELFF.

The J gene is TRBJ2-7, the V gene TRBV28; the D is unclear. CDR1 and CDR2 from the germline V gene are MDHEN and SYDVKM. V lost 5 bases and J 2 bases, leaving 7 bases between the germline ends. The CDR3 spans 12 residues. CDR3 region: CASSLTAYEQYF. In DNA, the CDR3 is TGTGCCAGCAGTCTGACTGCCTACGAGCAGTACTTC.

The gene calls are TRBV4-3 and TRBJ2-1; tentatively, D is TRBD2 (6 bases). Germline V gene data show CDR1 as LGHNA and CDR2 as YSLEER. V dropped 2 bases and J dropped 15 bases, with 20 bases sitting between them. This CDR3 is 14 amino acids long. CDR3 bases: TGCGCCAGCAGCCAACGGGACTCCTCTTCAGGATCGTTCTTC. This codes for CASSQRDSSSGSFF.

The chain recombines TRBV2 with TRBJ1-2, with TRBD1 matching over 7 bases. With V trimmed by 6 bases and J by 3 bases, 7 bases remained unmatched. CDR3 length: 14 residues. Germline CDR1 and CDR2: SNHLY and FYNNEI. CDR3 sequence: CASRSDRADYGYTF. In DNA, the CDR3 is TGTGCCAGCAGATCAGACAGGGCGGACTATGGCTACACCTTC.

V and J are TRBV4-3 and TRBJ2-7; a possible D gene is TRBD2 (6 bases). The CDR3 loop spans 15 amino acids. V was pared by 4 bases and J by 2 bases, with 15 bases between. CDR1 is LGHNA, CDR2 YSLEER, per germline. CDR3 in DNA: TGCGCCAGCAGCCCAGACCTTGGGACTCCCTACGAGCAGTACTTC. Amino acid sequence: CASSPDLGTPYEQYF.

The genes are TRBV29-1 and TRBJ2-7; D gene ambiguous. V dropped 4 bases and J dropped 3 bases, with 10 bases sitting between them. The CDR3 totals 12 residues. Germline V gene data show CDR1 as SQVTM and CDR2 as ANQGSEA. The CDR3 DNA reads TGCAGCGTTGGTGGAACGATCTACGAGCAGTACTTC. It is translated as CSVGGTIYEQYF.

The chain uses TRBV11-2 and TRBJ2-3; D is possibly TRBD1 (5 bases). Trimming removed 6 bases at V and 3 bases at J, with 10 bases between. This CDR3 comprises 13 residues. Germline V gives CDR1 SGHAT, CDR2 FQNNGV. CDR3 amino acids: CASSFQGTDTQYF. The CDR3 DNA is TGTGCCAGCAGTTTTCAGGGAACAGATACGCAGTATTTT.

This clone was picked up a small number of times. This rearrangement joins TRBV28 to TRBJ1-5, with D tentatively TRBD1 (5 bases). This CDR3 has 15 residues. CDR1 is MDHEN and CDR2 is SYDVKM in the germline V gene. V lost 5 bases to trimming and J lost 0 bases, with 11 bases between them. CDR3 bases: TGTGCCAGCAGTCGGGGGAGCGGTAGCAATCAGCCCCAGCATTTT. Translated: CASSRGSGSNQPQHF.

This chain joins TRBV6-1 and TRBJ1-2; D gene uncertain. V lost 3 bases, J lost 0 bases, and 8 bases lay in between. Looked up from germline, CDR1 is MNHNS and CDR2 is SASEGT. This CDR3 is 14 amino acids long. CDR3 amino acids: CASSEAQANYGYTF. In DNA form, the CDR3 reads TGTGCCAGCAGTGAGGCCCAAGCTAACTATGGCTACACCTTC.